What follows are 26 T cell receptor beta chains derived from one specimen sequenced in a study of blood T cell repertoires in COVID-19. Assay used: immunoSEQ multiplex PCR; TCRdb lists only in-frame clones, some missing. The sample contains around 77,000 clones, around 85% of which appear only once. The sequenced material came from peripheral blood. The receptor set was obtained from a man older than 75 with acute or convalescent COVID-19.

DNA of the CDR3: TGTGCCAGCAGCCGGGACAGCTCCTACGAGCAGTACTTC. Its protein is CASSRDSSYEQYF. The gene calls are TRBV7-3 and TRBJ2-7, with 7 bases matching TRBD1. After removal of 5 bases from V and 0 bases from J, the junction contained 1 base not matched to a gene. Per the germline V gene, CDR1 is SGHTA and CDR2 is FQGTGA. This CDR3 has 13 residues.

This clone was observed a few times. CDR3 protein: CASSRDFYNEQFF. DNA of the CDR3: TGTGCCAGCAGCCGGGACTTCTACAATGAGCAGTTCTTC. The rearrangement joins TRBV3-1 (or the pseudogene TRBV3-2) to TRBJ2-1, with D maybe TRBD2 (6 bases). Germline CDR1 LGHDT, CDR2 YNNKEL (reference sequence). This CDR3 has 13 residues. Trimming shortened V by 4 bases and J by 3 bases, and 7 bases separated the two germline ends.

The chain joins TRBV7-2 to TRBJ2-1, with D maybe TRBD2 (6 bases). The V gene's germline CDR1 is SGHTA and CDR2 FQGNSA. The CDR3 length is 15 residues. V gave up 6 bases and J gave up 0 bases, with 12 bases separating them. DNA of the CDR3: TGTGCCAGCAGGGGAGCGGGTAGCTCCTACAATGAGCAGTTCTTC. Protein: CASRGAGSSYNEQFF.

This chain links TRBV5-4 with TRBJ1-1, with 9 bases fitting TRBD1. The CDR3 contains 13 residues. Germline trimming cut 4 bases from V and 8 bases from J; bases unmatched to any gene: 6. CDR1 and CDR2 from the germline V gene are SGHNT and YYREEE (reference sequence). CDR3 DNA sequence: TGTGCCAGCAGCCAGGGACAGGGCGAGGAAGCTTTCTTT. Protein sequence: CASSQGQGEEAFF.

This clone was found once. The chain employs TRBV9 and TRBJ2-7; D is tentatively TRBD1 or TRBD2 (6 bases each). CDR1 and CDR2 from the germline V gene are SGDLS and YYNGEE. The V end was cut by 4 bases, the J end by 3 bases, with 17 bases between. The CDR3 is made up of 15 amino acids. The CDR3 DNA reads TGTGCCAGCAGCCTAGGGGGGACAAGTAACTACGAGCAGTACTTC. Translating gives CASSLGGTSNYEQYF.

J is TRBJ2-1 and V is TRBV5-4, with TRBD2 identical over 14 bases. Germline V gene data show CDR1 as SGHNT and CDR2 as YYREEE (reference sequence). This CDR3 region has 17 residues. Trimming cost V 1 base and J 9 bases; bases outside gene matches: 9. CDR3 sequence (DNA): TGTGCCAGCAGCTTGCGGGGACTAGCGGGGGTAGGGGGTGAGCAGTTCTTC. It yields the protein CASSLRGLAGVGGEQFF.

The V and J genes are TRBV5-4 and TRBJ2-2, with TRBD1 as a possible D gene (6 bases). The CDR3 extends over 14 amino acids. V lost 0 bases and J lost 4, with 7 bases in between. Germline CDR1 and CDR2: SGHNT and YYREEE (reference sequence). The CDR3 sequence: CASSLGGGTGELFF. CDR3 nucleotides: TGTGCCAGCAGCTTGGGAGGGGGCACCGGGGAGCTGTTTTTT.

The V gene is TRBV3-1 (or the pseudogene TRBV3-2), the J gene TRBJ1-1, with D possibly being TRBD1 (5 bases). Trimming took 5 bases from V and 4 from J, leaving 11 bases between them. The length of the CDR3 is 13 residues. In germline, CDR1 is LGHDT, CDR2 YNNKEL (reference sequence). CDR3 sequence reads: CASSNQGGTEAFF. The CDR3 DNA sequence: TGTGCCAGCAGCAACCAGGGTGGCACTGAAGCTTTCTTT.

In nucleotides, the CDR3 is TGCAGCGTTACCCGGGACAGCGACGAAGAGACCCAGTACTTC. Protein: CSVTRDSDEETQYF. The chain carries TRBV29-1 and TRBJ2-5; 7 nucleotides line up with TRBD1. The ends lost 5 bases at V and 3 bases at J; junction bases unmatched: 9. This CDR3 spans 14 amino acids. Per germline, CDR1 SQVTM and CDR2 ANQGSEA.

The CDR3: CASSLPGATNEKLFF. CDR3 coding DNA: TGTGCCAGCAGTTTACCAGGGGCAACTAATGAAAAACTGTTTTTT. The V call is TRBV28, the J call TRBJ1-4; tentatively, D is TRBD1 (6 bases). This CDR3 spans 15 amino acids. V was pared by 2 bases and J by 0 bases, with 7 bases between. Germline values: CDR1 MDHEN, CDR2 SYDVKM.

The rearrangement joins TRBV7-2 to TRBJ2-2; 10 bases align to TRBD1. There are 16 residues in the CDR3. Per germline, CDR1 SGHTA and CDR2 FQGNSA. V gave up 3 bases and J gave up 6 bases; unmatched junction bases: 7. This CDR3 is CASSFWRDRGSGELFF. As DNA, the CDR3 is TGTGCCAGCAGCTTTTGGCGGGACAGGGGATCCGGGGAGCTGTTTTTT. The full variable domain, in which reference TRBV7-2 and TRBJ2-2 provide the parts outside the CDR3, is GAGVSQSPSNKVTEKGKDVELRCDPISGHTALYWYRQSLGQGLEFLIYFQGNSAPDKSGLPSDRFSAERTGGSVSTLTIQRTQQEDSAVYLCASSFWRDRGSGELFFGEGSRLTVL.

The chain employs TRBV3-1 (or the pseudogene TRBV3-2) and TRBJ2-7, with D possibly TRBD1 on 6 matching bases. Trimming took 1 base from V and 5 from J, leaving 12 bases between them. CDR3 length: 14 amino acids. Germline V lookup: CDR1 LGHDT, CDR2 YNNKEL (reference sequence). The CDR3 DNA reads TGTGCCAGCAGCCAAGTCCCCCCAGGGGACGAGCAGTACTTC. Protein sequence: CASSQVPPGDEQYF.

The CDR3 loop reads CASSLAGERTDTQYF. DNA of the CDR3: TGTGCCAGCAGCTTAGCGGGAGAGCGCACAGATACGCAGTATTTT. V and J are TRBV11-3 and TRBJ2-3; maybe TRBD2 (6 bases). The CDR3 is made up of 15 amino acids. Germline V gene sequence: CDR1 SGHNT, CDR2 YENEEA. The V gene lost 1 base and the J gene lost 1 base, with 9 bases spanning the gap. The full variable domain, with the rest looked up from reference TRBV11-3 and TRBJ2-3, is EAGVVQSPRYKIIEKKQPVAFWCNPISGHNTLYWYLQNLGQGPELLIRYENEEAVDDSQLPKDRFSAERLKGVDSTLKIQPAELGDSAVYLCASSLAGERTDTQYFGPGTRLTVL.

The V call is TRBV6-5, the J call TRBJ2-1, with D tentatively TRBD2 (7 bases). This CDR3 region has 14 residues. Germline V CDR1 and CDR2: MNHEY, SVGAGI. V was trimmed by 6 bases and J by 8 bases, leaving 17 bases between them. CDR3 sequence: CASRWGGASDEQFF. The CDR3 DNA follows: TGTGCCAGCAGATGGGGGGGGGCCTCGGATGAGCAGTTCTTC.

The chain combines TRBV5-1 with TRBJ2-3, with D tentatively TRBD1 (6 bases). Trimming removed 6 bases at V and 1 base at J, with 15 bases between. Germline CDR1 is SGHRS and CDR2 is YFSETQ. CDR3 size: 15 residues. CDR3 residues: CASTNVAGGTDTQYF. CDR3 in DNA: TGCGCCAGCACGAACGTGGCAGGGGGCACAGATACGCAGTATTTT.

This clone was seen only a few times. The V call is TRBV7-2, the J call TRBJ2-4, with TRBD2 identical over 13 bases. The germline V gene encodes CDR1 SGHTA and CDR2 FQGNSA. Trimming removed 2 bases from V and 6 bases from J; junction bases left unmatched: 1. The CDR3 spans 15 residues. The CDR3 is CASSLRTSGRNIQYF. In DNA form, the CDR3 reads TGTGCCAGCAGCTTAAGGACTAGCGGGAGAAACATTCAGTACTTC.

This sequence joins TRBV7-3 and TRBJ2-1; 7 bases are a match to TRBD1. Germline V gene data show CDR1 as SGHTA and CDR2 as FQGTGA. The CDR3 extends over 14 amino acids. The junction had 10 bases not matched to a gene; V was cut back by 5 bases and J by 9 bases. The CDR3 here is CASSPSTGSGEQFF. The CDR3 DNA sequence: TGTGCCAGCAGCCCTTCGACAGGGTCAGGTGAGCAGTTCTTC.

This chain's CDR3 is CASSSNRGTDTQYF. The CDR3 DNA sequence: TGTGCCAGCAGCTCCAACCGGGGCACAGATACGCAGTATTTT. This chain links TRBV7-3 with TRBJ2-3, with D unclear. Trimming took 4 bases from V and 1 from J, leaving 9 bases between them. Per germline, CDR1 SGHTA and CDR2 FQGTGA. This CDR3 has 14 amino acids. Complete variable domain (other parts from reference TRBV7-3 and TRBJ2-3): GAGVSQTPSNKVTEKGKYVELRCDPISGHTALYWYRQSLGQGPEFLIYFQGTGAADDSGLPNDRFFAVRPEGSVSTLKIQRTERGDSAVYLCASSSNRGTDTQYFGPGTRLTVL.

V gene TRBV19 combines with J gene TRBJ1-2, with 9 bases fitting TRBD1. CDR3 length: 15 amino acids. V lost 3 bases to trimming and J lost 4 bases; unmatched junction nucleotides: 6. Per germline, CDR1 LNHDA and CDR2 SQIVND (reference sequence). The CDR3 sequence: CASSITGGAGYGYTF. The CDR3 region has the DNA TGTGCCAGTAGTATCACAGGGGGCGCTGGCTATGGCTACACCTTC.

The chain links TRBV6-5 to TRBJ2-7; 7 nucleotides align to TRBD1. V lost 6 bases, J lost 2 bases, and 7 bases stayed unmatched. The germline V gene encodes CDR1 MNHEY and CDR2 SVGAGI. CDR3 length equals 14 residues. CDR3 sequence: CASSGLTGPYEQYF. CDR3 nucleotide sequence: TGTGCCAGCAGCGGACTGACAGGGCCCTACGAGCAGTACTTC.

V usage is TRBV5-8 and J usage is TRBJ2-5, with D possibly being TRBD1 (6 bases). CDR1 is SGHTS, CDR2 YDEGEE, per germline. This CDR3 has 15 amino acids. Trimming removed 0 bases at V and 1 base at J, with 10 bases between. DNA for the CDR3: TGTGCCAGCAGCTTGGGCAGGGGTTTCCAAGAGACCCAGTACTTC. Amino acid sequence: CASSLGRGFQETQYF.

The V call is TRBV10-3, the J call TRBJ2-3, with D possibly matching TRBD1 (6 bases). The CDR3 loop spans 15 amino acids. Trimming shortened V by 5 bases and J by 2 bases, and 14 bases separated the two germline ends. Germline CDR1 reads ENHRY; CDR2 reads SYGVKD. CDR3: CAISRDIVFTDTQYF. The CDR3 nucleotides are TGTGCCATCAGTCGGGACATAGTGTTCACAGATACGCAGTATTTT.

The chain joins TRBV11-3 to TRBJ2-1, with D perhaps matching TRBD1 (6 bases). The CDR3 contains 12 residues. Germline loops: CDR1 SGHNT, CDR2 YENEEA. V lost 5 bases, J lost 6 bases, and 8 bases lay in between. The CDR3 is CASSPDSNEQFF. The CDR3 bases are TGTGCCAGCAGCCCGGACAGCAATGAGCAGTTCTTC.

The CDR3 reads CASSGQGGGNQPQHF. The CDR3, as DNA: TGTGCCAGCAGTGGACAGGGCGGAGGCAATCAGCCCCAGCATTTT. This sequence joins TRBV2 and TRBJ1-5; TRBD1 matches 7 bases. This CDR3 comprises 15 residues. CDR1 is SNHLY and CDR2 is FYNNEI in the germline V gene. Germline trimming cut 4 bases from V and 2 bases from J; bases unmatched to any gene: 5.

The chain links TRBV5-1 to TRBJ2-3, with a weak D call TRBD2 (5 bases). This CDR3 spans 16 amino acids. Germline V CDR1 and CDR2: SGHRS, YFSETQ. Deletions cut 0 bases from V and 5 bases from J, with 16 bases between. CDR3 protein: CASSLDGGFVGDTQYF. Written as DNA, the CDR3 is TGCGCCAGCAGCTTGGACGGAGGATTCGTCGGAGATACGCAGTATTTT.

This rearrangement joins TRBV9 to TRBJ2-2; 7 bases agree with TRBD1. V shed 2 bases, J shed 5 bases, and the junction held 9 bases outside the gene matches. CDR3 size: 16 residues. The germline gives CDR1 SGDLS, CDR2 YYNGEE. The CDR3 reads CASSVGAGGRTGELFF. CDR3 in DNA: TGTGCCAGCAGCGTCGGGGCAGGGGGACGGACCGGGGAGCTGTTTTTT. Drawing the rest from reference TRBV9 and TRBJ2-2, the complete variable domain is DSGVTQTPKHLITATGQRVTLRCSPRSGDLSVYWYQQSLDQGLQFLIQYYNGEERAKGNILERFSAQQFPDLHSELNLSSLELGDSALYFCASSVGAGGRTGELFFGEGSRLTVL.